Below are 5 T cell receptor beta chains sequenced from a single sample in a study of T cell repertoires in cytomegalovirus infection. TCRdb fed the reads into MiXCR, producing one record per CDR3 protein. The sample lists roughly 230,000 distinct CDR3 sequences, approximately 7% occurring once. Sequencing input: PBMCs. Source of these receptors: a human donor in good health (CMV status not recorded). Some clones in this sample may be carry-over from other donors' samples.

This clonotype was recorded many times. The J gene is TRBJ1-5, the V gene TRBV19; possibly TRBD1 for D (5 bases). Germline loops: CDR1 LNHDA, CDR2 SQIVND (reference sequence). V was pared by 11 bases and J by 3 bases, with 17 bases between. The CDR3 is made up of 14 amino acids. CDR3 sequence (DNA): TGTGCCTCCCTTGGGGCACGGGTCAATCAGCCCCAGCATTTT. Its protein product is CASLGARVNQPQHF.

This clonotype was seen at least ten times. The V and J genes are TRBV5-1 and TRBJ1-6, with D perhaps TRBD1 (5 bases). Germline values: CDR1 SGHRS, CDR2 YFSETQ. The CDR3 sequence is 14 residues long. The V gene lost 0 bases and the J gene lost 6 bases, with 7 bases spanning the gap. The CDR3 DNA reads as TGCGCCAGCAGCTTGGCCCAGGGTAATTCACCCCTCCACTTT. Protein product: CASSLAQGNSPLHF.

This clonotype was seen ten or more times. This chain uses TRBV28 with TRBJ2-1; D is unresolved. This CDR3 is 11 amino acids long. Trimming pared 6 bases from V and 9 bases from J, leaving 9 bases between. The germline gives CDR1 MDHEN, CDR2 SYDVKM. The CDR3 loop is CASRDTREQFF. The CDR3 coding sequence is TGTGCCAGCAGAGATACACGTGAGCAGTTCTTC.

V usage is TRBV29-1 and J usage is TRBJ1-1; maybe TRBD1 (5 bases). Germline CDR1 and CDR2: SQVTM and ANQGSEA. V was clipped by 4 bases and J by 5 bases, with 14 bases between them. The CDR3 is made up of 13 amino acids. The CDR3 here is CSVGGQGRTEAFF. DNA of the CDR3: TGCAGCGTTGGGGGTCAGGGACGAACTGAAGCTTTCTTT.

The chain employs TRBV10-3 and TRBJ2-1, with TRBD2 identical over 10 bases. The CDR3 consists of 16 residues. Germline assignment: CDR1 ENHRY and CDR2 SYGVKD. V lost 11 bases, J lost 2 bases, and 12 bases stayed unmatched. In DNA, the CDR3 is TGTGCCTCAATCAGAAGCGGGGGGGGTCCCTACAATGAGCAGTTCTTC. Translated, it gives CASIRSGGGPYNEQFF.